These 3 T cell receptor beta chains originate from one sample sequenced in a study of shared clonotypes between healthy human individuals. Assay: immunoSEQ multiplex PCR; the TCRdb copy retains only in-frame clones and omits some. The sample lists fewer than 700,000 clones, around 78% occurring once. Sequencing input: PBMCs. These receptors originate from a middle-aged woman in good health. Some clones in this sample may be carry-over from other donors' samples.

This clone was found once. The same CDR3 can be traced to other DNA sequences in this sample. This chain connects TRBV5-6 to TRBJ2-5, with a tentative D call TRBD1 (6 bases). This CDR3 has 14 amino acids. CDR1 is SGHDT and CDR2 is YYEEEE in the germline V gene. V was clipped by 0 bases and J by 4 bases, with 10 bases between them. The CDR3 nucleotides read TGTGCCAGCAGCTTGGCAGGGGTAGGAGAGACCCAGTACTTC. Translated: CASSLAGVGETQYF.

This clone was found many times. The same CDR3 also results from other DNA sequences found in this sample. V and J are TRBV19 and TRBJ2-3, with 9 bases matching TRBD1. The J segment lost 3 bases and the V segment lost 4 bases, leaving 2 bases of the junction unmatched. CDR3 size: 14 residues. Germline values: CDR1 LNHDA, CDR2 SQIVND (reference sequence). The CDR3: CASSRDRATDTQYF. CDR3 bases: TGTGCCAGTAGTAGGGACAGGGCTACAGATACGCAGTATTTT.

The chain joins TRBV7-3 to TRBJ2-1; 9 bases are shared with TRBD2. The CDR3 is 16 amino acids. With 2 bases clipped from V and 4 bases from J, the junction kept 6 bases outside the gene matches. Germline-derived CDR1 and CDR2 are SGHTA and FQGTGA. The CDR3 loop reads CASSLDGAGGYNEQFF. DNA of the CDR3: TGTGCCAGCAGCTTAGACGGAGCGGGAGGTTACAATGAGCAGTTCTTC.